These 27 T cell receptor beta chains were all obtained from the same sample, sequenced in a study of OX40 agonist ivuxolimab in advanced cancers. Clones were read by immunoSEQ multiplex PCR, and TCRdb kept only the in-frame ones, dropping some. Of around 26,000 clones in the sample, approximately 82% were seen once. Source: CD4+ or CD8+ T cells sorted from blood, taken in a trial of the OX40 agonist ivuxolimab. Receptors were obtained from an adult with an advanced solid tumor such as melanoma, head and neck, liver or kidney cancer.

The V and J genes are TRBV28 and TRBJ2-7; D unclear. V lost 5 bases, J lost 10 bases, and 18 bases lay in between. Germline CDR1 MDHEN, CDR2 SYDVKM. The CDR3 length is 13 residues. Here the CDR3 reads CASSLILLRRQYF. The CDR3 DNA sequence: TGTGCCAGCAGTCTTATATTACTTCGTCGACAGTACTTC.

The chain carries TRBV7-5 and TRBJ1-4. TRBV7-5 is assigned pseudogene status. The CDR3 extends over 10 amino acids. For the CDR3, the DNA is TGTGTCAGAAACAATGAAAAACTGTTTTTT. As protein: CVRNNEKLFF.

The chain has TRBV6-5 and TRBJ2-7, with TRBD2 as a possible D gene (6 bases). This CDR3 is built from 14 residues. Looked up from germline, CDR1 is MNHEY and CDR2 is SVGAGI. Trimming removed 4 bases from V and 3 bases from J, with 13 bases in between. The CDR3 coding sequence is TGTGCCAGCAGTTTTAAGGGAGGAAACTACGAGCAGTACTTC. Translating it yields CASSFKGGNYEQYF.

This clone came up once. J is TRBJ1-1 and V is TRBV7-3; 10 bases line up with TRBD1. The CDR3 is made up of 14 amino acids. V lost 3 bases and J lost 3; bases outside the gene matches: 1. Germline V gives CDR1 SGHTA, CDR2 FQGTGA. Here the CDR3 reads CASSFGTGDTEAFF. In nucleotides, the CDR3 is TGTGCCAGCAGCTTCGGGACAGGGGACACTGAAGCTTTCTTT.

The rearrangement joins TRBV19 to TRBJ2-5; 7 nucleotides agree with TRBD2. J was trimmed by 9 bases and V by 3 bases; bases with no gene match: 19. Germline V lookup: CDR1 LNHDA, CDR2 SQIVND (reference sequence). The CDR3 covers 17 residues. The CDR3: CASSITRLAGIPRAQYF. The CDR3 coding sequence is TGTGCCAGTAGTATTACTAGACTAGCAGGAATCCCCAGGGCCCAGTACTTC.

The chain is built from TRBV10-2 and TRBJ1-1, with D hard to call. Germline CDR1 and CDR2: WSHSY and SAAADI. V dropped 9 bases and J dropped 0 bases, with 5 bases sitting between them. The CDR3 has 11 amino acids. The CDR3 sequence: CASKVNTEAFF. Here the CDR3 DNA reads TGCGCCAGTAAAGTGAACACTGAAGCTTTCTTT.

This chain joins TRBV28 and TRBJ1-2; D call uncertain. This CDR3 contains 13 residues. V lost 3 bases and J lost 3, with 8 bases in between. Germline V gives CDR1 MDHEN, CDR2 SYDVKM. CDR3 region: CASSFRRDYGYTF. The CDR3, as DNA: TGTGCCAGCAGTTTCAGAAGGGACTATGGCTACACCTTC.

The genes are TRBV27 and TRBJ2-7; 16 nucleotides match TRBD2. CDR1 is MNHEY and CDR2 is SMNVEV in the germline V gene (reference sequence). The CDR3 is 17 residues long. V was clipped by 5 bases and J by 2 bases; unmatched bases: 6. The CDR3 DNA follows: TGTGCCAGCAGTCTCGGGACTAGCGGGGGGGCCGCCTACGAGCAGTACTTC. This codes for CASSLGTSGGAAYEQYF.

This chain links TRBV7-6 with TRBJ2-3; 13 positions match TRBD2. Germline CDR1 and CDR2: SGHVS and FNYEAQ. The ends lost 5 bases at V and 2 bases at J; junction bases unmatched: 4. This CDR3 has 16 amino acids. CDR3 in DNA: TGTGCCAGCAGCCCCGGGACTAGCGGGGTCACAGATACGCAGTATTTT. This gives the protein CASSPGTSGVTDTQYF.

This chain links TRBV6-1 with TRBJ1-3; a weak D match, TRBD1 (5 bases). V was clipped by 8 bases and J by 5 bases, with 13 bases between them. The CDR3 is made up of 13 amino acids. Germline V gene sequence: CDR1 MNHNS, CDR2 SASEGT. Here the CDR3 DNA reads TGTGCCAGCCACGGCGGGGGGAGAAACACCATATATTTT. Translated: CASHGGGRNTIYF.

The chain combines TRBV7-9 with TRBJ2-7; no clear D. Trimming pared 5 bases from V and 2 bases from J, leaving 10 bases between. From germline, CDR1 is SEHNR and CDR2 FQNEAQ (reference sequence). This CDR3 region has 13 residues. The CDR3: CASSPPGPYEQYF. The CDR3 DNA follows: TGTGCCAGCAGCCCGCCGGGCCCCTACGAGCAGTACTTC.

The CDR3 nucleotides read TGTGCCAGCAGCCCAACCCAGGGAGAGGGCACTGAAGCTTTCTTT. Its protein is CASSPTQGEGTEAFF. This chain links TRBV4-2 with TRBJ1-1, with D perhaps matching TRBD1 (5 bases). The germline gives CDR1 LGHNA, CDR2 YNFKEQ. V was trimmed by 4 bases and J by 4 bases, leaving 16 bases between them. The CDR3 is 15 amino acids.

This chain connects TRBV2 to TRBJ2-7, with a possible D match to TRBD1 (6 bases). This CDR3 comprises 14 residues. Germline V lookup: CDR1 SNHLY, CDR2 FYNNEI. The V gene lost 5 bases and the J gene lost 3 bases, with 14 bases spanning the gap. The CDR3 protein is CASSSGHQLYEQYF. CDR3 nucleotides: TGTGCCAGCAGTTCGGGACACCAACTCTACGAGCAGTACTTC.

This clone has just one count. The rearrangement joins TRBV19 to TRBJ2-1; TRBD2 matches 10 bases. Looked up from germline, CDR1 is LNHDA and CDR2 is SQIVND (reference sequence). V shed 0 bases and J 6 bases; nucleotides not matched to a gene: 8. This CDR3 comprises 17 residues. As DNA, the CDR3 is TGTGCCAGTAGTATAGATCCCCCGGGACTAGCGCGCAATGAGCAGTTCTTC. Its protein is CASSIDPPGLARNEQFF.

The chain couples TRBV10-3 to TRBJ2-3; a weak D match, TRBD2 (7 bases). The V end lost 11 bases, the J end lost 3 bases, and 18 bases lay between the germline ends. This CDR3 spans 14 amino acids. The germline gives CDR1 ENHRY, CDR2 SYGVKD. The CDR3 DNA is TGTGCCGGACGTGGCGGGGGCGGTACAGATACGCAGTATTTT. Its translation is CAGRGGGGTDTQYF.

A few counts support this clone. V is TRBV19 and J is TRBJ2-7; 9 bases agree with TRBD1. Losses at the gene ends were 9 bases for V and 5 bases for J; bases not matched to a gene: 8. Germline V gene lookup returns CDR1 LNHDA and CDR2 SQIVND (reference sequence). The CDR3 runs 13 residues. The chain's CDR3 is CARCGTGRNEQYF. In DNA form, the CDR3 reads TGTGCCAGATGCGGGACAGGGAGGAACGAGCAGTACTTC. Filled out from reference TRBV19 and TRBJ2-7, the complete variable domain reads DGGITQSPKYLFRKEGQNVTLSCEQNLNHDAMYWYRQDPGQGLRLIYYSQIVNDFQKGDIAEGYSVSREKKESFPLTVTSAQKNPTAFYLCARCGTGRNEQYFGPGTRLTVT.

The V and J genes are TRBV7-9 and TRBJ1-1; D gene unclear. CDR3 length: 10 amino acids. V was cut by 4 bases and J by 7 bases, with 4 bases left in between. Germline V gives CDR1 SEHNR, CDR2 FQNEAQ (reference sequence). CDR3 sequence reads: CASSWREAFF. The CDR3 nucleotides are TGTGCCAGCAGCTGGCGTGAAGCTTTCTTT.

This chain joins TRBV14 and TRBJ2-5, with D perhaps assigned TRBD1 or TRBD2 (7 bases each). V lost 0 bases to trimming and J lost 4 bases, with 15 bases between them. The CDR3 loop spans 16 amino acids. Germline V gene lookup returns CDR1 SGHDN and CDR2 FVKESK. The CDR3 protein is CASSQDVSRGGETQYF. CDR3 coding DNA: TGTGCCAGCAGCCAAGATGTATCCAGGGGGGGAGAGACCCAGTACTTC.

The J gene is TRBJ2-1, the V gene TRBV6-4, with D possibly being TRBD1 or TRBD2 (5 bases each). Germline loops: CDR1 MRHNA, CDR2 SNTAGT. Trimming removed 2 bases from V and 0 bases from J, with 8 bases in between. The CDR3 spans 15 residues. CDR3 protein: CASSDEGSSYNEQFF. The CDR3 DNA follows: TGTGCCAGCAGTGACGAGGGGAGCTCCTACAATGAGCAGTTCTTC.

The gene calls are TRBV28 and TRBJ1-5, with D perhaps matching TRBD1 (6 bases). This CDR3 is built from 14 residues. Germline CDR1 and CDR2: MDHEN and SYDVKM. V was shortened by 2 bases and J by 4 bases, with 9 bases between the two germline ends. CDR3 DNA: TGTGCCAGCAGTTTAGAACAGGGAAATCAGCCCCAGCATTTT. Translated: CASSLEQGNQPQHF. Looking up the rest from reference TRBV28 and TRBJ1-5 gives the full variable domain: DVKVTQSSRYLVKRTGEKVFLECVQDMDHENMFWYRQDPGLGLRLIYFSYDVKMKEKGDIPEGYSVSREKKERFSLILESASTNQTSMYLCASSLEQGNQPQHFGDGTRLSIL.

The chain uses TRBV7-6 and TRBJ2-6; 12 nucleotides align to TRBD1. The CDR3 has 17 amino acids. J gave up 3 bases and V 5 bases, and 5 bases lay outside the gene matches. The germline CDR1 and CDR2 sequences are SGHVS and FNYEAQ. CDR3 DNA sequence: TGTGCCAGCAGCCCTGGGACAGGGGGCTATGGGGCCAACGTCCTGACTTTC. Its protein product is CASSPGTGGYGANVLTF.

This chain joins TRBV29-1 and TRBJ2-5; maybe TRBD1 (5 bases). Near its end, the DNA agrees better with TRBJ2-7, so the J call may be wrong. CDR3 length equals 14 residues. The germline CDR1 and CDR2 sequences are SQVTM and ANQGSEA. CDR3 loop: CSVQKPTDSYEQYF. The CDR3 nucleotides read TGCAGCGTTCAGAAGCCGACAGATTCCTACGAGCAGTACTTC.

J is TRBJ2-7 and V is TRBV27; D is uncertain. Trimming stripped 0 bases from V and 2 bases from J, with 11 bases between. Germline V lookup: CDR1 MNHEY, CDR2 SMNVEV (reference sequence). CDR3 size: 15 residues. The CDR3 DNA is TGTGCCAGCAGTTTATCGCAGGCTATCACCTACGAGCAGTACTTC. Its protein is CASSLSQAITYEQYF.

CDR3 coding DNA: TGTGCCAGCAGCTTGGAACACTTTGGCGACGAGCAGTACTTC. Protein sequence: CASSLEHFGDEQYF. The genes are TRBV5-4 and TRBJ2-7, with unresolved D. The CDR3 loop spans 14 amino acids. From germline, CDR1 is SGHNT and CDR2 YYREEE (reference sequence). V gave up 0 bases and J gave up 5 bases, with 12 bases separating them.

The chain uses TRBV4-3 and TRBJ2-2; 7 bases line up with TRBD2. The CDR3 is made up of 14 amino acids. The junction had 2 bases not matched to a gene; V was cut back by 3 bases and J by 4 bases. Germline values: CDR1 LGHNA, CDR2 YSLEER. CDR3 amino acids: CASSQGGTTGELFF. The CDR3 DNA sequence: TGCGCCAGCAGCCAGGGGGGGACCACCGGGGAGCTGTTTTTT.

The chain couples TRBV19 to TRBJ2-5; D gene uncertain. From germline, CDR1 is LNHDA and CDR2 SQIVND (reference sequence). The CDR3 totals 13 residues. The V end lost 1 base, the J end lost 2 bases, and 5 bases lay between the germline ends. The CDR3 region is CASSIAAQETQYF. In DNA, the CDR3 is TGTGCCAGTAGTATAGCGGCACAAGAGACCCAGTACTTC.

Within the sample, this clone is medium-sized. J is TRBJ2-7 and V is TRBV5-1; a weak D match, TRBD1 (6 bases). The germline V gene encodes CDR1 SGHRS and CDR2 YFSETQ. With 4 bases removed from V and 0 bases from J, the gap between germline ends came to 8 bases. The CDR3 length is 13 residues. The CDR3 is CASSGDTSYEQYF. Here the CDR3 DNA reads TGCGCCAGCAGCGGGGACACCTCCTACGAGCAGTACTTC.